Detailed here is one T cell receptor (beta chain). What it binds is not known. This sample is drawn from a study of shared clonotypes between healthy human individuals. Study-level points and caveats: A handful of donors showed sharing of approximately 5% of naive CD4 clonotypes.

The repertoire was sequenced with immunoSEQ multiplex PCR; TCRdb's copy has only in-frame clones and lacks some. The repertoire holds 800,000 to 1,200,000 clones, with approximately 78% as singletons. CDR1 and CDR2 from the germline V gene are MNHEY and SVGAGI. The CDR3 contains 13 residues. V was pared by 5 bases and J by 1 base, with 8 bases between. This sequence originates from a man younger than 35 in good health. Some clones in this sample may be carry-over from other donors' samples. The chain carries TRBV6-5 and TRBJ2-5; no clear D. The sample consisted of memory CD4+ T cells from PBMCs. Described subset: CD45RA-negative fraction. The CDR3 DNA reads TGTGCCAGCAGTCCCTCCACCCAAGAGACCCAGTACTTC. Encoded protein: CASSPSTQETQYF.